Following are 21 T cell receptor beta chains from one sample sequenced in a study of T cell responses to AZD1222 COVID-19 vaccine. Assay: immunoSEQ multiplex PCR; the TCRdb copy retains only in-frame clones and omits some. Here the sample spans 85,000 to 100,000 clones, almost 80% being singletons. The specimen was peripheral blood, collected on day 0 of AZD1222 vaccination. The receptors stem from an adult in good health.

The chain uses TRBV12-3 or TRBV12-4 and TRBJ2-7; no clear D. The CDR3 consists of 12 residues. V was cut by 9 bases and J by 2 bases, with 11 bases left in between. The CDR3 loop reads CASCSRTYEQYF. The CDR3 DNA reads TGTGCCAGTTGCTCCAGGACCTACGAGCAGTACTTC.

The chain carries TRBV6-6 and TRBJ1-3; D unresolved. V lost 6 bases and J 4 bases, leaving 7 bases between the germline ends. From germline, CDR1 is MNHNY and CDR2 SVGAGI (reference sequence). This CDR3 has 12 amino acids. The DNA for the CDR3 is TGTGCCAGCAGCCCCGGGGGAAACACCATATATTTT. This encodes CASSPGGNTIYF.

V and J are TRBV30 and TRBJ2-7, with 7 bases aligning to TRBD2. The CDR3 covers 11 residues. Trimming at V came to 2 bases and at J to 6 bases, leaving 1 base not matched to a gene. Per the germline V gene, CDR1 is GTSNPN and CDR2 is SVGIG (reference sequence). The CDR3 sequence is CAWSWEGEQYF. The CDR3 nucleotides read TGTGCCTGGAGTTGGGAGGGCGAGCAGTACTTC.

CDR3 residues: CASSLVASGSNEQFF. The CDR3 region has the DNA TGTGCCAGCAGCTTAGTGGCTAGCGGGTCCAATGAGCAGTTCTTC. The chain uses TRBV7-9 and TRBJ2-1; 8 positions agree with TRBD2. Germline V gene lookup returns CDR1 SEHNR and CDR2 FQNEAQ (reference sequence). The CDR3 sequence is 15 residues long. Trimming at V came to 1 base and at J to 6 bases, leaving 5 bases not matched to a gene.

The V gene is TRBV12-5, the J gene TRBJ2-1; the D gene is possibly TRBD2 (6 bases). Trimming cost V 2 bases and J 9 bases, with 14 bases left between them. The CDR3 runs to 14 residues. Germline V lookup: CDR1 LGHNT, CDR2 FRNRAP. The CDR3 protein is CASGLWDPGGEQFF. In nucleotides, the CDR3 is TGTGCTAGTGGTTTGTGGGACCCCGGGGGTGAGCAGTTCTTC.

The chain combines TRBV21-1 with TRBJ1-1; TRBD1 was called by the table and not checked on the DNA. TRBV21-1 is shown as a pseudogene. The CDR3 has 17 amino acids. CDR3 DNA sequence: TGTGCCAGCAGCAAAGTGAGGGCAGGGGGCATGAGAACTGAAGCTTTCTTT. This encodes CASSKVRAGGMRTEAFF.

A note on this clone: The sample contains more than one DNA sequence encoding this CDR3. The genes are TRBV28 and TRBJ1-5; D ambiguous. Germline-derived CDR1 and CDR2 are MDHEN and SYDVKM. Trimming took off 2 bases at V and 5 bases at J, with 4 bases between the two ends. The CDR3 covers 12 residues. CDR3 residues: CASSLSDQPQHF. The DNA for the CDR3 is TGTGCCAGCAGTTTAAGCGATCAGCCCCAGCATTTT.

For the CDR3, the DNA is TGTGCCTGCCAACCTACTGGACAGGGGGATTATCGGTATACTGAAGCTTTCTTT. This encodes CACQPTGQGDYRYTEAFF. V is TRBV30 and J is TRBJ1-1; TRBD1 matches 10 bases. The CDR3 is 18 amino acids. Germline V lookup: CDR1 GTSNPN, CDR2 SVGIG (reference sequence). The ends lost 6 bases at V and 5 bases at J; junction bases unmatched: 21.

The chain has TRBV19 and TRBJ2-7; TRBD2 agrees at 8 bases. The CDR3 loop spans 15 amino acids. CDR1 and CDR2 from the germline V gene are LNHDA and SQIVND (reference sequence). The V gene end was trimmed by 3 bases and the J gene end by 5 bases; junction bases not matched to a gene: 9. CDR3 sequence: CASSIFGGSGNEQYF. CDR3 coding DNA: TGTGCCAGTAGTATTTTTGGCGGTAGCGGGAACGAGCAGTACTTC. The variable domain in full, with the rest retrieved from reference TRBV19 and TRBJ2-7, is DGGITQSPKYLFRKEGQNVTLSCEQNLNHDAMYWYRQDPGQGLRLIYYSQIVNDFQKGDIAEGYSVSREKKESFPLTVTSAQKNPTAFYLCASSIFGGSGNEQYFGPGTRLTVT.

For the CDR3, the DNA is TGTGCCAGCAGCTTAGGAAGCGGGAGTTACGCCGGGGAGCTGTTTTTT. It yields the protein CASSLGSGSYAGELFF. The genes are TRBV7-9 and TRBJ2-2; TRBD2 agrees at 8 bases. After removal of 1 base from V and 6 bases from J, the junction contained 7 bases not matched to a gene. Germline V lookup: CDR1 SEHNR, CDR2 FQNEAQ (reference sequence). This CDR3 comprises 16 residues.

This clone was recorded a few times. This chain links TRBV19 with TRBJ2-5, with D perhaps given as TRBD1 or TRBD2 (5 bases each). The CDR3 consists of 12 residues. CDR1 is LNHDA and CDR2 is SQIVND in the germline V gene (reference sequence). V was clipped by 9 bases and J by 5 bases, with 13 bases between them. The CDR3 region is CASTSRGETQYF. Written as DNA, the CDR3 is TGTGCCAGCACCTCACGGGGCGAGACCCAGTACTTC.

The V gene is TRBV5-4, the J gene TRBJ2-5, with 8 bases lining up with TRBD2. Losses at the gene ends were 1 base for V and 1 base for J; bases not matched to a gene: 3. The germline CDR1 and CDR2 sequences are SGHNT and YYREEE (reference sequence). CDR3 size: 15 residues. The CDR3: CASSLRLAGQETQYF. The CDR3 coding sequence is TGTGCCAGCAGCTTGCGGCTAGCGGGCCAAGAGACCCAGTACTTC.

This chain links TRBV4-2 with TRBJ1-3; D gene ambiguous. CDR1 is LGHNA and CDR2 is YNFKEQ in the germline V gene. The V gene lost 5 bases and the J gene lost 0 bases, with 14 bases spanning the gap. The CDR3 is 16 residues long. As DNA, the CDR3 is TGTGCCAGCAGCGAGGGAGGGCTCCCCTCTGGAAACACCATATATTTT. It translates to CASSEGGLPSGNTIYF.

The CDR3 is CASNNYNEQFF. CDR3 bases: TGTGCCAGCAACAATTACAATGAGCAGTTCTTC. The chain uses TRBV7-9 and TRBJ2-1; D unresolved. This CDR3 comprises 11 residues. V was clipped by 7 bases and J by 4 bases, with 5 bases between them. Germline loops: CDR1 SEHNR, CDR2 FQNEAQ (reference sequence). Using reference TRBV7-9 and TRBJ2-1 for the parts outside the CDR3, the full variable domain is DTGVSQNPRHKITKRGQNVTFRCDPISEHNRLYWYRQTLGQGPEFLTYFQNEAQLEKSRLLSDRFSAERPKGSFSTLEIQRTEQGDSAMYLCASNNYNEQFFGPGTRLTVL.

The sample holds a few counts of this clone. The chain employs TRBV2 and TRBJ1-2; no firm D call. With 2 bases removed from V and 6 bases from J, the gap between germline ends came to 13 bases. In germline, CDR1 is SNHLY, CDR2 FYNNEI. There are 14 residues in the CDR3. In DNA, the CDR3 is TGTGCCAGCAGTGAACAGATCCTCGCTGATGGCTACACCTTC. This gives the protein CASSEQILADGYTF.

J is TRBJ1-1 and V is TRBV11-2, with D unresolved. The CDR3 runs 15 residues. Germline loops: CDR1 SGHAT, CDR2 FQNNGV. V lost 5 bases and J 5 bases, leaving 18 bases between the germline ends. This chain's CDR3 is CASSTMTIPRTEAFF. The CDR3 DNA follows: TGTGCCAGCAGCACCATGACAATCCCGCGAACTGAAGCTTTCTTT.

This sequence joins TRBV30 and TRBJ2-7; D not certain. The CDR3 is 11 amino acids. Germline V gene lookup returns CDR1 GTSNPN and CDR2 SVGIG (reference sequence). V shed 0 bases and J shed 3 bases, with 3 bases lying between them. CDR3 nucleotides: TGTGCCTGGAGTGTACTCTACGAGCAGTACTTC. Translation gives CAWSVLYEQYF.

The rearrangement uses TRBV30 and TRBJ2-5; 13 bases are a match to TRBD2. V dropped 5 bases and J dropped 2; count of bases not matched to a gene: 5. The CDR3 runs 15 residues. CDR1 and CDR2 (germline): GTSNPN, SVGIG (reference sequence). DNA for the CDR3: TGTGCCTGGGCTCCGGGACTAGCGGGACAAGAGACCCAGTACTTC. Translating it yields CAWAPGLAGQETQYF.

This clone was detected once. The chain joins TRBV10-3 to TRBJ2-2, with D perhaps TRBD1 (7 bases). The germline gives CDR1 ENHRY, CDR2 SYGVKD. The CDR3 runs to 14 residues. V was cut by 10 bases and J by 5 bases, with 17 bases left in between. CDR3 bases: TGTGCCACCGAGTCGACAGGGAGGACCGGGGAGCTGTTTTTT. Its translation: CATESTGRTGELFF.

This clone came up once. The rearrangement joins TRBV30 to TRBJ2-2; D remains unclear. Germline V CDR1 and CDR2: GTSNPN, SVGIG (reference sequence). The CDR3 is made up of 11 amino acids. V was shortened by 2 bases and J by 7 bases, with 5 bases between the two germline ends. The DNA for the CDR3 is TGTGCCTGGAGTTCGGGCGGGGAGCTGTTTTTT. Protein sequence: CAWSSGGELFF. The full variable domain, its missing parts supplied by reference TRBV30 and TRBJ2-2, is SQTIHQWPATLVQPVGSPLSLECTVEGTSNPNLYWYRQAAGRGLQLLFYSVGIGQISSEVPQNLSASRPQDRQFILSSKKLLLSDSGFYLCAWSSGGELFFGEGSRLTVL.

This sequence joins TRBV3-1 (or the pseudogene TRBV3-2) and TRBJ1-4; D is uncertain. The CDR3 length is 14 residues. The germline CDR1 and CDR2 sequences are LGHDT and YNNKEL (reference sequence). Deletions cut 2 bases from V and 2 bases from J, with 6 bases between. The CDR3 DNA sequence: TGTGCCAGCAGCCAATTAGGGACTAATGAAAAACTGTTTTTT. Encoded protein: CASSQLGTNEKLFF.